These T cell receptor beta chains were read from a single sample in a study of technical replicates of blood from a few donors. Assay: immunoSEQ multiplex PCR; the TCRdb copy retains only in-frame clones and omits some. The repertoire holds 80,000 to 100,000 clones, with 90% to 97% as singletons. Sequenced input: T cells isolated from PBMCs. Receptors originate from a human donor in good health. Each CDR3 is given without its conserved first and last residue. Rows give clone size only sometimes, using once, few, many, or a class for an expanded clone.

clone size	J gene	V gene	CDR3 protein
-	TRBJ2-3	TRBV7-2	ASSSRTSGSTDTQY
-	TRBJ2-7	TRBV19	ASSFMVGQGEHEQY
-	TRBJ2-7	TRBV29-1	SVRTGDSYEQY
-	TRBJ1-2	TRBV10-3	AISELVIGSAGYT
once	TRBJ1-2	TRBV4-3	ASSLDSFYGYT
once	TRBJ2-3	TRBV5-4	ASSLGGTQY
-	TRBJ2-5	TRBV9	ASSTTQGGETQY
once	TRBJ2-1	TRBV5-6	ASSFDRGPEQF
-	TRBJ2-5	TRBV7-2	ASSLLAGGGFETQY
-	TRBJ1-1	TRBV5-1	ASSLERARGRTEAF
-	TRBJ1-2	TRBV10-2	ASSELAGGGGYT
-	TRBJ2-3	TRBV25-1	ASSEYLAVEPDTQY
-	TRBJ1-1	TRBV28	ASSPLTQINTEAF
-	TRBJ1-3	TRBV7-8	ASSLGGRFGSGNTIY
-	TRBJ2-7	TRBV5-6	ASSLLEAYEQY
-	TRBJ1-1	TRBV28	ASSFGDRGNTEAF
once	TRBJ1-1	TRBV6-1	ASGRGGDTEAF
-	TRBJ1-2	TRBV29-1	SVTKGQGDGYT
-	TRBJ2-3	TRBV28	ASSLWGQGAGDTQY
-	TRBJ2-3	TRBV9	ASSAFLAGGSTDTQY
-	TRBJ2-1	TRBV6-4	ASGSQRASYNEQF
-	TRBJ1-4	TRBV5-1	ASSSILGQGEKLF
-	TRBJ1-3	TRBV9	ASSVGGLGNTIY
-	TRBJ2-1	TRBV12-1	ASSTRTSGSTYNEQF
-	TRBJ2-7	TRBV5-1	ASSLGRGNEQY
-	TRBJ2-7	TRBV5-1	ASSLRRDEQY
-	TRBJ2-7	TRBV4-1	ASSQGRGLWVYEQY
once	TRBJ2-3	TRBV10-2	ASSELGGRDRTDTQY
-	TRBJ1-1	TRBV29-1	SVGTGLEAF
-	TRBJ2-7	TRBV5-4	AIDGTPRICEQY
-	TRBJ2-1	TRBV30	AWSVLEIHNEQF
-	TRBJ2-7	TRBV5-4	ASSSLPGGEQY
-	TRBJ2-3	TRBV28	ASSFPLAGRSTDTQY
-	TRBJ2-7	TRBV19	ASSTTDRQGRY
-	TRBJ2-1	TRBV20-1	SASIGDEQF
-	TRBJ2-6	TRBV7-9	ASSFPPSGANVLT
-	TRBJ2-7	TRBV13	ASSLGVGVQPEQY
-	TRBJ1-2	TRBV11-2	ASSPEGFYGYT
-	TRBJ2-7	TRBV10-3	AISEPITSTSEFYEQY
-	TRBJ2-3	TRBV5-1	ASSLEDSLKGADTQY
once	TRBJ2-3	TRBV7-9	ASSLRTSGRALHTDTQY
-	TRBJ1-1	TRBV29-1	SAYRGDYTEAF
once	TRBJ1-5	TRBV19	ASTRGQGFRSNQPQH
-	TRBJ2-3	TRBV9	ASSVARLSTDTQY
-	TRBJ2-7	TRBV5-1	ASSPGTYYEQY
-	TRBJ2-7	TRBV30	AWSVLRTGGTYEQY
-	TRBJ2-5	TRBV13	ASSSRISGRETQY